This T cell receptor (beta chain) was observed in a study of STAT5B mutations in CD4+ large granular lymphocyte leukemia. General study results and limits: 8/27 top patient clones versus 2/35 control clones were TRBV06-family.

CDR3 length: 15 residues. Germline CDR1 reads LNHDA; CDR2 reads SQIVND (reference sequence). Deletions cut 3 bases from V and 1 base from J, with 11 bases between. Regarding this clone: Its antigen is currently unknown.

Data came from immunoSEQ multiplex PCR; TCRdb stores just in-frame clones and leaves some out. The table has about 32,000 clones, 85% seen once. The TCR comes from a human donor in good health. This rearrangement joins TRBV19 to TRBJ2-3; maybe TRBD1 (6 bases). Sample: CD4+ T cells from blood buffy coats. The CDR3 loop reads CASSIWGLGTDTQYF. The CDR3 DNA sequence: TGTGCCAGTAGTATCTGGGGGCTAGGCACAGATACGCAGTATTTT.